The 6 T cell receptor beta chains given below trace back to one sample, sequenced in a study of beta chain features in type 1 diabetes. What was sequenced were expressed TCRB transcripts, since all of the isolated RNA had been reverse transcribed. The assay was immunoSEQ multiplex PCR, and TCRdb's table has in-frame clones only and misses some. The sample holds 150,000 to 200,000 clones, about 13% seen once. The specimen sequenced was central memory CD4+ T cells from blood. The receptors derive from a woman under 30 in good health.

V and J are TRBV29-1 and TRBJ1-5; D perhaps matches TRBD1 (5 bases). The V end lost 5 bases, the J end lost 6 bases, and 11 bases lay between the germline ends. Germline values: CDR1 SQVTM, CDR2 ANQGSEA. The CDR3 sequence is 12 residues long. The CDR3 sequence: CSVWGEGQPQHF. The CDR3 coding sequence is TGCAGCGTTTGGGGGGAGGGTCAGCCCCAGCATTTT.

V and J are TRBV4-2 and TRBJ2-1, with 7 bases fitting TRBD2. This CDR3 spans 17 amino acids. Germline V gives CDR1 LGHNA, CDR2 YNFKEQ. Unmatched junction bases numbered 8, after V lost 1 base and J lost 2 bases. The CDR3 DNA sequence: TGTGCCAGCAGCCAAGTAGGTGGCGGGAGTGCCTACAATGAGCAGTTCTTC. Protein sequence: CASSQVGGGSAYNEQFF.

The chain joins TRBV28 to TRBJ1-5; the D gene is possibly TRBD1 (5 bases). The V gene lost 1 base and the J gene lost 0 bases, with 7 bases spanning the gap. CDR3 length equals 15 residues. Germline values: CDR1 MDHEN, CDR2 SYDVKM. In DNA form, the CDR3 reads TGTGCCAGCAGTTTATCTGGGGCTAGCAATCAGCCCCAGCATTTT. This encodes CASSLSGASNQPQHF.

Here the CDR3 DNA reads TGCAGCGTTGCACAGTCAGAGGGGGTGACTGAAGCTTTCTTT. Its translation is CSVAQSEGVTEAFF. V gene TRBV29-1 combines with J gene TRBJ1-1; D perhaps matches TRBD1 (6 bases). The germline CDR1 and CDR2 sequences are SQVTM and ANQGSEA. The length of the CDR3 is 14 residues. The V end was cut by 4 bases, the J end by 5 bases, with 17 bases between.

V is TRBV6-1 and J is TRBJ2-5; 12 positions agree with TRBD2. Germline-derived CDR1 and CDR2 are MNHNS and SASEGT. J was trimmed by 4 bases and V by 1 base; bases with no gene match: 4. This CDR3 is 16 amino acids long. Here the CDR3 reads CASSEGTSGILETQYF. In DNA form, the CDR3 reads TGTGCCAGCAGTGAAGGGACTAGCGGGATTTTAGAGACCCAGTACTTC.

This clone was found a few times. The chain uses TRBV11-2 and TRBJ2-6; no firm D call. Deletions cut 1 base from V and 0 bases from J, with 13 bases between. Per the germline V gene, CDR1 is SGHAT and CDR2 is FQNNGV. CDR3 size: 18 residues. CDR3 loop: CASSLVAQVTSGANVLTF. CDR3 bases: TGTGCCAGCAGCTTAGTCGCCCAGGTAACCTCTGGGGCCAACGTCCTGACTTTC.